Presented here are 3 T cell receptor beta chains from one specimen sequenced in a study of cytomegalovirus exposure and HLA in healthy donors. This PCR relied on a set of 60 Vbeta primers and 13 Jbeta primers. The data were produced by immunoSEQ multiplex PCR, yet TCRdb's version contains in-frame clones alone and is incomplete. This sample has 90,000 to 95,000 clones, with roughly 80% found just once. The material sequenced was PBMCs. Receptor source: a girl aged 2 to 10 in good health and CMV-seropositive.

The sample holds one count of this clone. The chain couples TRBV12-5 to TRBJ1-2; D unclear. In germline, CDR1 is LGHNT, CDR2 FRNRAP. Trimming removed 2 bases from V and 1 base from J, with 5 bases in between. The CDR3 consists of 13 residues. This chain's CDR3 is CASGLNFNYGYTF. In DNA form, the CDR3 reads TGTGCTAGTGGTTTGAACTTTAACTATGGCTACACCTTC.

The chain joins TRBV14 to TRBJ1-2; TRBD1 matches at 7 bases. Germline CDR1 is SGHDN and CDR2 is FVKESK. The CDR3 contains 17 residues. V dropped 3 bases and J dropped 2; count of bases not matched to a gene: 12. CDR3: CASSHRDSLQVNYGYTF. CDR3 nucleotides: TGTGCCAGCAGCCATAGGGACAGCCTACAAGTCAACTATGGCTACACCTTC.

Remarks on this clone: Other DNA variants within this sample encode the same CDR3. The chain uses TRBV9 and TRBJ2-7, with D tentatively TRBD2 (5 bases). CDR3 size: 14 residues. The germline CDR1 and CDR2 sequences are SGDLS and YYNGEE. Trimming took off 0 bases at V and 0 bases at J, with 7 bases between the two ends. CDR3 amino acids: CASSVGGSSYEQYF. The CDR3 DNA reads as TGTGCCAGCAGCGTAGGTGGGAGCTCCTACGAGCAGTACTTC.